These 6 T cell receptor beta chains share one sample of origin, sequenced in a study of blood T cell repertoires in COVID-19. Profiling relied on immunoSEQ multiplex PCR, and the TCRdb table lists in-frame clones only, not all of them. The sample lists approximately 220,000 clones, about nine tenths occurring once. Sample: peripheral blood. The receptor source for this set is a man aged 40-55 years with acute or convalescent COVID-19.

The rearrangement uses TRBV6-5 and TRBJ1-2; the D is unclear. CDR3 length equals 13 residues. Germline V gene sequence: CDR1 MNHEY, CDR2 SVGAGI. The V end was cut by 7 bases, the J end by 3 bases, with 12 bases between. CDR3 DNA sequence: TGTGCCAGCACTGGCACAGCTCACTATGGCTACACCTTC. Protein sequence: CASTGTAHYGYTF.

CDR3 coding DNA: TGTGCCAGCAGCGTAGCTGAGCAGGGGCTCGATTCACCCCTCCACTTT. Amino acids: CASSVAEQGLDSPLHF. This chain connects TRBV9 to TRBJ1-6; tentative D call: TRBD1 (6 bases). The CDR3 is 16 residues long. Germline CDR1 and CDR2: SGDLS and YYNGEE. The V end was cut by 0 bases, the J end by 8 bases, with 15 bases between.

This clone is a singleton in its sample. DNA for the CDR3: TGCGCCAGCAGCTCCGGCAGGAACCTCCAAGAGACCCAGTACTTC. Translated: CASSSGRNLQETQYF. This chain connects TRBV5-1 to TRBJ2-5; no definite D call. Trimming removed 3 bases at V and 1 base at J, with 13 bases between. Germline CDR1 reads SGHRS; CDR2 reads YFSETQ. The CDR3 spans 15 residues. The full variable domain, in which reference TRBV5-1 and TRBJ2-5 provide the parts outside the CDR3, is KAGVTQTPRYLIKTRGQQVTLSCSPISGHRSVSWYQQTPGQGLQFLFEYFSETQRNKGNFPGRFSGRQFSNSRSEMNVSTLELGDSALYLCASSSGRNLQETQYFGPGTRLLVL.

J is TRBJ1-5 and V is TRBV30; TRBD1 is a possible D gene (6 bases). The germline V gene encodes CDR1 GTSNPN and CDR2 SVGIG (reference sequence). The CDR3 is 16 amino acids. V was pared by 5 bases and J by 3 bases, with 20 bases between. The CDR3 DNA sequence: TGTGCCTGGGGAGATCCACAGGGAATCCCCAATCAGCCCCAGCATTTT. It yields the protein CAWGDPQGIPNQPQHF. Full variable domain (remainder filled in from reference TRBV30 and TRBJ1-5): SQTIHQWPATLVQPVGSPLSLECTVEGTSNPNLYWYRQAAGRGLQLLFYSVGIGQISSEVPQNLSASRPQDRQFILSSKKLLLSDSGFYLCAWGDPQGIPNQPQHFGDGTRLSIL.

The chain combines TRBV15 with TRBJ1-1; possible D gene TRBD1, 5 bases. The CDR3 extends over 13 amino acids. Germline values: CDR1 LNHNV, CDR2 YYDKDF (reference sequence). Trimming stripped 6 bases from V and 5 bases from J, with 13 bases between. As DNA, the CDR3 is TGTGCCACCAGGACACAGGTAAATACTGAAGCTTTCTTT. Protein sequence: CATRTQVNTEAFF.

The chain is built from TRBV29-1 and TRBJ2-3, with 9 bases matching TRBD2. Unmatched junction bases numbered 10, after V lost 1 base and J lost 8 bases. CDR3 length: 15 residues. Germline V gene lookup returns CDR1 SQVTM and CDR2 ANQGSEA. In DNA form, the CDR3 reads TGCAGCGTTGAAGGGCAGAACGGCGGGGGGGGTACGCAGTATTTT. Translating it yields CSVEGQNGGGGTQYF.